Below are 24 T cell receptor beta chains sequenced from a single sample in a study of early T cells in non-severe SARS-CoV-2 infection. TCRdb independently ran MiXCR on the 5' RACE reads; one entry per CDR3 protein. This table has 70,000 to 90,000 distinct CDR3 sequences, about 16% appearing once. What was sequenced was whole blood. The origin of the receptors is an adult who was a healthcare worker with PCR-confirmed SARS-CoV-2 infection or an uninfected control (not recorded which).

This clonotype has at least ten counts. The rearrangement links TRBV6-5 to TRBJ2-5; D may correspond to TRBD1 or TRBD2 (5 bases each). Germline CDR1 reads MNHEY; CDR2 reads SVGAGI. The CDR3 is 13 residues long. Trimming took off 2 bases at V and 5 bases at J, with 9 bases between the two ends. The CDR3 nucleotides read TGTGCCAGCAGTTACCTGGGACCGGAGACCCAGTACTTC. It encodes CASSYLGPETQYF.

DNA of the CDR3: TGTGCCAGCAGCCTTACTACACCGGGACTAGCGGTTATCCGGGAGCTGTTTTTT. This sequence encodes CASSLTTPGLAVIRELFF. The J gene is TRBJ2-2, the V gene TRBV3-1, with TRBD2 identical over 11 bases. V lost 4 bases to trimming and J lost 9 bases; unmatched junction nucleotides: 16. Per germline, CDR1 LGHDT and CDR2 YNNKEL (reference sequence). The CDR3 length is 18 residues. Filled out from reference TRBV3-1 and TRBJ2-2, the complete variable domain reads DTAVSQTPKYLVTQMGNDKSIKCEQNLGHDTMYWYKQDSKKFLKIMFSYNNKELIINETVPNRFSPKSPDKAHLNLHINSLELGDSAVYFCASSLTTPGLAVIRELFFGEGSRLTVL.

This clonotype was recorded a few times. The V gene is TRBV12-3 or TRBV12-4, the J gene TRBJ1-1; a weak D match, TRBD1 (6 bases). CDR3 length equals 14 residues. The germline V and J ends were trimmed by 6 bases and 0 bases, with 11 bases remaining between them. DNA for the CDR3: TGTGCCAGCAGCACGGACAGTCTGAACACTGAAGCTTTCTTT. Protein: CASSTDSLNTEAFF.

This clonotype has a handful of counts. V and J are TRBV7-6 and TRBJ2-3; D perhaps matches TRBD2 (6 bases). CDR1 and CDR2 (germline): SGHVS, FNYEAQ. Deletions cut 3 bases from V and 4 bases from J, with 11 bases between. The CDR3 sequence is 14 residues long. The DNA for the CDR3 is TGTGCCAGCAGCTTGGGGACTTATGCAGATACGCAGTATTTT. Amino acid sequence: CASSLGTYADTQYF.

In its sample, this clonotype was seen a few times. The J gene is TRBJ2-5, the V gene TRBV20-1; 11 bases are a match to TRBD2. The CDR3 runs 14 residues. The junction had 6 bases not matched to a gene; V was cut back by 5 bases and J by 4 bases. Germline V CDR1 and CDR2: DFQATT, SNEGSKA (reference sequence). CDR3 sequence (DNA): TGCAGTGCTGTTATAGCGGGAGGGGGAGAGACCCAGTACTTC. Protein product: CSAVIAGGGETQYF.

The chain has TRBV6-2 or TRBV6-3 and TRBJ2-5, with D possibly TRBD2 on 5 matching bases. This CDR3 region has 13 residues. V was cut by 7 bases and J by 5 bases, with 14 bases left in between. Germline CDR1 is MNHEY and CDR2 is SVGEGT. The CDR3 protein is CASTTRVEETQYF. CDR3 DNA sequence: TGTGCCAGCACCACGAGGGTCGAGGAGACCCAGTACTTC.

The chain couples TRBV2 to TRBJ2-7, with TRBD1 as a possible D gene (6 bases). Between the trimmed V and J ends, which lost 6 bases and 2 bases, there was a span of 11 bases. The length of the CDR3 is 13 residues. CDR1 and CDR2 from the germline V gene are SNHLY and FYNNEI. The CDR3 coding sequence is TGTGCCAGCAGGACAGGCACAACCTACGAGCAGTACTTC. Encoded protein: CASRTGTTYEQYF.

This clonotype was counted only a few times. V is TRBV11-2 and J is TRBJ2-3; D possibly matches TRBD1 or TRBD2 (5 bases each). CDR1 SGHAT and CDR2 FQNNGV come from the germline V gene. This CDR3 comprises 14 residues. V was pared by 8 bases and J by 2 bases, with 14 bases between. Here the CDR3 DNA reads TGTGCCAGCGCGACCTGGGGGATCACAGATACGCAGTATTTT. It yields the protein CASATWGITDTQYF.

The chain couples TRBV4-3 to TRBJ2-1, with D maybe TRBD2 (5 bases). Looked up from germline, CDR1 is LGHNA and CDR2 is YSLEER. V was cut by 1 base and J by 5 bases, with 9 bases left in between. This CDR3 is 14 amino acids long. The DNA of the CDR3 is TGCGCCAGCAGCCAAGCAGCGGTGCACAATGAGCAGTTCTTC. It encodes CASSQAAVHNEQFF.

The chain carries TRBV28 and TRBJ2-7; TRBD1 matches 8 bases. Germline values: CDR1 MDHEN, CDR2 SYDVKM. V lost 6 bases to trimming and J lost 6 bases; unmatched junction nucleotides: 7. The CDR3 runs to 13 residues. The CDR3 loop is CASRLDRVGEQYF. DNA of the CDR3: TGTGCCAGCAGGCTGGACAGGGTGGGCGAGCAGTACTTC.

The chain uses TRBV19 and TRBJ2-1, with no clear D. The V gene's germline CDR1 is LNHDA and CDR2 SQIVND (reference sequence). Trimming cost V 10 bases and J 3 bases, with 13 bases left between them. This CDR3 has 13 residues. The CDR3 nucleotides are TGTGCCACTCTCGACTCATACTACAATGAGCAGTTCTTC. It is translated as CATLDSYYNEQFF.

The chain has TRBV7-2 and TRBJ2-1; 7 nucleotides match TRBD2. CDR1 and CDR2 (germline): SGHTA, FQGNSA. Trimming took 5 bases from V and 5 from J; bases not matched to a gene: 6. The CDR3 runs 14 residues. In DNA form, the CDR3 reads TGTGCCAGCAGCCCCCTACTAGCGAACAATGAGCAGTTCTTC. It translates to CASSPLLANNEQFF.

This chain links TRBV21-1 with TRBJ2-5. TRBV21-1 is annotated as a pseudogene. There are 13 residues in the CDR3. CDR3 DNA: TGTGCCAGCAGCAACCCCGTTCAAGAGACCCAGTACTTC. As protein: CASSNPVQETQYF.

This chain connects TRBV3-1 to TRBJ2-3; D not resolved. Per germline, CDR1 LGHDT and CDR2 YNNKEL (reference sequence). V was pared by 2 bases and J by 2 bases, with 5 bases between. The CDR3 is made up of 13 amino acids. The CDR3 coding sequence is TGTGCCAGCAGCCAACTCTTCACAGATACGCAGTATTTT. Amino acid sequence: CASSQLFTDTQYF.

This clonotype has only a few counts. The V call is TRBV29-1, the J call TRBJ2-1, with 11 nucleotides matching TRBD1. Germline V gene data show CDR1 as SQVTM and CDR2 as ANQGSEA. The CDR3 extends over 13 amino acids. The J segment lost 4 bases and the V segment lost 7 bases, leaving 3 bases of the junction unmatched. CDR3 protein: CSAGQGAYNEQFF. In DNA form, the CDR3 reads TGCAGCGCTGGACAGGGGGCATACAATGAGCAGTTCTTC.

This clonotype was counted many times. The chain uses TRBV12-3 or TRBV12-4 and TRBJ2-1, with 11 bases identical to TRBD2. This CDR3 region has 14 residues. V was pared by 6 bases and J by 9 bases, with 7 bases of the junction left unmatched. This CDR3 is CASRTSGSRGEQFF. CDR3 coding DNA: TGTGCCAGCAGAACTAGCGGGAGTAGAGGTGAGCAGTTCTTC.

This clonotype was counted once. This chain uses TRBV28 with TRBJ2-3; D unclear. Per germline, CDR1 MDHEN and CDR2 SYDVKM. The V and J ends lost 4 bases and 4 bases respectively, with 9 bases between them. The CDR3 extends over 13 amino acids. CDR3 residues: CASSSILPDTQYF. CDR3 DNA sequence: TGTGCCAGCAGTTCCATCCTACCAGATACGCAGTATTTT.

This clonotype occurred a few times. The chain joins TRBV28 to TRBJ2-3; TRBD1 matches at 9 bases. The CDR3 consists of 17 residues. Per germline, CDR1 MDHEN and CDR2 SYDVKM. V was clipped by 5 bases and J by 2 bases; unmatched bases: 11. In DNA, the CDR3 is TGTGCCAGCAGTCCCGCTCATGGGACAGGGCCCACAGATACGCAGTATTTT. It yields the protein CASSPAHGTGPTDTQYF.

Notes on this clonotype: This sequence may be a read error, since a much larger clone differs from it by one base. The CDR3 sequence is CASSGDGEELFF. The CDR3 DNA reads TGTGCCAGCAGCGGCGACGGCGAGGAGCTGTTTTTT. V and J are TRBV9 and TRBJ2-2; D not certain. CDR1 and CDR2 (germline): SGDLS, YYNGEE. This CDR3 region has 12 residues. Trimming stripped 3 bases from V and 10 bases from J, with 10 bases between.

The chain combines TRBV12-3 or TRBV12-4 with TRBJ2-3; TRBD2 matches at 8 bases. CDR3 length: 18 residues. Trimming took 2 bases from V and 5 from J; bases not matched to a gene: 15. The CDR3 reads CASSLTLGKRENLDTQYF. CDR3 DNA: TGTGCCAGCAGTTTAACCCTTGGGAAGCGGGAGAACCTAGATACGCAGTATTTT.

The chain recombines TRBV12-3 or TRBV12-4 with TRBJ1-3; D is ambiguous. The CDR3 is 14 amino acids. Trimming shortened V by 3 bases and J by 4 bases, and 10 bases separated the two germline ends. In DNA form, the CDR3 reads TGTGCCAGCAGTTTTTACGGGGAAGGAAACACCATATATTTT. As protein: CASSFYGEGNTIYF.

The DNA of the CDR3 is TGCAGCGTTGAACGGTGGGGCCCCTACGAGCAGTACTTC. This sequence encodes CSVERWGPYEQYF. The chain uses TRBV29-1 and TRBJ2-7; possible D gene TRBD1, 5 bases. The CDR3 is made up of 13 amino acids. Looked up from germline, CDR1 is SQVTM and CDR2 is ANQGSEA. V dropped 2 bases and J dropped 2 bases, with 10 bases sitting between them.

This clonotype was recorded at least ten times. The chain employs TRBV6-5 and TRBJ2-5; the match to TRBD2 covers 10 bases. Germline V lookup: CDR1 MNHEY, CDR2 SVGAGI. The ends lost 7 bases at V and 5 bases at J; junction bases unmatched: 10. The CDR3 loop spans 15 amino acids. The CDR3 reads CASTLSGRASETQYF. The CDR3 coding sequence is TGTGCCAGCACCCTCAGCGGGAGGGCCTCCGAGACCCAGTACTTC.

The table lists this clonotype with many counts. The chain has TRBV5-4 and TRBJ2-7; 9 bases match TRBD1. V was pared by 4 bases and J by 2 bases, with 4 bases of the junction left unmatched. This CDR3 is 14 amino acids long. The germline CDR1 and CDR2 sequences are SGHNT and YYREEE (reference sequence). The CDR3 nucleotides are TGTGCCAGCAGCCCGACAGGGGGACCCTACGAGCAGTACTTC. Its protein is CASSPTGGPYEQYF.